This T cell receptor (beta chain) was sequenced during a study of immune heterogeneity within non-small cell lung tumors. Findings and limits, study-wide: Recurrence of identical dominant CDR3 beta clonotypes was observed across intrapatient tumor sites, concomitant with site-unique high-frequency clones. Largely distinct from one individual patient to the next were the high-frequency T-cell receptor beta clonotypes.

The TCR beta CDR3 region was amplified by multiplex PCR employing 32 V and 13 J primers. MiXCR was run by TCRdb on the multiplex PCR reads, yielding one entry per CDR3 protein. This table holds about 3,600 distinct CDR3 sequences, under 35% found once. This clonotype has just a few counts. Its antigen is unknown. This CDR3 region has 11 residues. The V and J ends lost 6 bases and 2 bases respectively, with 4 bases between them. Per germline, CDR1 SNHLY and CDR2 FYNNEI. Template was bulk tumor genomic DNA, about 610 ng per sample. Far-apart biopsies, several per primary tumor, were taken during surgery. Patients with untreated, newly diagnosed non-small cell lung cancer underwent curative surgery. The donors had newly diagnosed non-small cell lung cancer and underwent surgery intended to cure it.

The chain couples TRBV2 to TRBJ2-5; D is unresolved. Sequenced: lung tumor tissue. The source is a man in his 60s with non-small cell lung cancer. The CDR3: CASRGQETQYF. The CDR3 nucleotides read TGTGCCAGCAGGGGTCAAGAGACCCAGTACTTC. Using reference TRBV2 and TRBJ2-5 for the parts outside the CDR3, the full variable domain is EPEVTQTPSHQVTQMGQEVILRCVPISNHLYFYWYRQILGQKVEFLVSFYNNEISEKSEIFDDQFSVERPDGSNFTLKIRSTKLEDSAMYFCASRGQETQYFGPGTRLLVL.